The 27 T cell receptor beta chains listed next were all sequenced from one sample in a study of PD-L1 blockade in urothelial cancer (TCRdb year 2017). Interpreted using the paper, the time point label stands for: pretreatment peripheral blood. The method behind the library was the immunoSEQ multiplex PCR assay. In TCRdb, the immuneACCESS table is reduced to in-frame sequences with V and J assigned. These tables do not hold every clone; where another copy was compared, an unresolved V gene accounts for under half, and the others remain unexplained. Recorded for this sample are 95,000 or so clones; around nine tenths of them occurred a single time. The leading ten clones occupy roughly 2% of the sample. The sample here was PBMCs, taken around atezolizumab (anti-PD-L1) treatment. The receptors were sampled from a man aged 60-69 years with urothelial cancer.

The gene calls are TRBV10-3 and TRBJ2-2; D not certain. Germline V gene data show CDR1 as ENHRY and CDR2 as SYGVKD. This CDR3 contains 12 residues. Trimming took off 5 bases at V and 3 bases at J, with 4 bases between the two ends. In DNA, the CDR3 is TGTGCCATCAGTCCGGACACCGGGGAGCTGTTTTTT. Amino acid sequence: CAISPDTGELFF.

The chain employs TRBV10-2 and TRBJ2-3; TRBD1 aligns across 7 bases. CDR1 and CDR2 (germline): WSHSY, SAAADI. This CDR3 region has 16 residues. V lost 4 bases and J lost 0; bases outside the gene matches: 7. As DNA, the CDR3 is TGCGCCAGCAGTGCACCGACAGGGATAAGCACAGATACGCAGTATTTT. Its translation: CASSAPTGISTDTQYF.

The rearrangement uses TRBV7-8 and TRBJ2-7, with a tentative D call TRBD2 (6 bases). Trimming shortened V by 4 bases and J by 2 bases, and 12 bases separated the two germline ends. Per germline, CDR1 SGHVS and CDR2 FQNEAQ. This CDR3 has 14 residues. CDR3 in amino acids: CASSSFGGTYEQYF. CDR3 DNA sequence: TGTGCCAGCAGCTCTTTCGGGGGTACCTACGAGCAGTACTTC.

The genes are TRBV19 and TRBJ1-1, with D tentatively TRBD1 (6 bases). Trimming cost V 5 bases and J 0 bases, with 10 bases left between them. Germline V CDR1 and CDR2: LNHDA, SQIVND (reference sequence). This CDR3 region has 14 residues. The DNA of the CDR3 is TGTGCCAGTAGTTCAGGGGCCCTGAACACTGAAGCTTTCTTT. Protein sequence: CASSSGALNTEAFF.

The chain employs TRBV4-2 and TRBJ2-7; unclear D gene. Between the trimmed V and J ends, which lost 0 bases and 6 bases, there was a span of 9 bases. CDR3 length equals 13 residues. CDR1 is LGHNA and CDR2 is YNFKEQ in the germline V gene. CDR3 amino acids: CASSQDLGGEQYF. CDR3 bases: TGTGCCAGCAGCCAAGATTTAGGCGGCGAGCAGTACTTC.

V is TRBV6-4 and J is TRBJ1-2, with D uncertain. Germline V CDR1 and CDR2: MRHNA, SNTAGT. V was trimmed by 6 bases and J by 4 bases, leaving 18 bases between them. The CDR3 consists of 15 residues. In DNA form, the CDR3 reads TGTGCCAGCAGCCCGATTCCGGGAAACACCTATGGCTACACCTTC. This translates into CASSPIPGNTYGYTF.

J is TRBJ2-1 and V is TRBV18, with 8 nucleotides matching TRBD2. There are 18 residues in the CDR3. From germline, CDR1 is KGHSH and CDR2 LQKENI. V dropped 3 bases and J dropped 5; count of bases not matched to a gene: 15. The CDR3 is CASSPPVLAGPINNEQFF. The CDR3, as DNA: TGTGCCAGCTCACCCCCGGTTTTAGCGGGACCTATAAACAATGAGCAGTTCTTC.

There are a few counts of this clone. The V and J genes are TRBV10-2 and TRBJ2-7, with 10 bases lining up with TRBD2. The J segment lost 0 bases and the V segment lost 3 bases, leaving 5 bases of the junction unmatched. CDR1 is WSHSY, CDR2 SAAADI, per germline. The CDR3 consists of 16 residues. In DNA form, the CDR3 reads TGCGCCAGCAGTGATGAAAGGACTAGCGGCTCCTACGAGCAGTACTTC. Translating gives CASSDERTSGSYEQYF.

V and J are TRBV2 and TRBJ2-7, with D uncertain. CDR3 length: 12 amino acids. Germline values: CDR1 SNHLY, CDR2 FYNNEI. Trimming cost V 2 bases and J 2 bases, with 4 bases left between them. In DNA form, the CDR3 reads TGTGCCAGCAGTGAACAGACCTACGAGCAGTACTTC. Amino acid sequence: CASSEQTYEQYF.

The V and J genes are TRBV28 and TRBJ1-5, with a weak D call TRBD1 (5 bases). Trimming took 8 bases from V and 0 from J, leaving 14 bases between them. Germline loops: CDR1 MDHEN, CDR2 SYDVKM. This CDR3 is built from 15 residues. This CDR3 is CASGGGGSSNQPQHF. The CDR3, as DNA: TGTGCCAGCGGGGGGGGAGGATCTAGCAATCAGCCCCAGCATTTT. The full variable domain, its missing parts supplied by reference TRBV28 and TRBJ1-5, is DVKVTQSSRYLVKRTGEKVFLECVQDMDHENMFWYRQDPGLGLRLIYFSYDVKMKEKGDIPEGYSVSREKKERFSLILESASTNQTSMYLCASGGGGSSNQPQHFGDGTRLSIL.

The CDR3 DNA reads TGTGCCACCTCAACCGGGAGCTACGAGCAGTACTTC. This encodes CATSTGSYEQYF. The chain joins TRBV28 to TRBJ2-7, with D possibly matching TRBD2 (6 bases). The CDR3 is 12 residues long. V gave up 10 bases and J gave up 3 bases, with 13 bases separating them. Germline V gives CDR1 MDHEN, CDR2 SYDVKM.

The V and J genes are TRBV29-1 and TRBJ1-2; D is uncertain. The CDR3 has 12 residues. Trimming cost V 2 bases and J 2 bases, with 6 bases left between them. Germline loops: CDR1 SQVTM, CDR2 ANQGSEA. For the CDR3, the DNA is TGCAGCGTTGAAACGGGAAACTATGGCTACACCTTC. It translates to CSVETGNYGYTF.

The V gene is TRBV28, the J gene TRBJ2-3, with TRBD2 matching 14 bases. After removal of 5 bases from V and 3 bases from J, the junction contained 13 bases not matched to a gene. Germline V gives CDR1 MDHEN, CDR2 SYDVKM. The CDR3 length is 19 residues. CDR3 coding DNA: TGTGCCAGCAGTCTGTTACCGGGACTAGCGGGAGAACGGACAGATACGCAGTATTTT. Residues: CASSLLPGLAGERTDTQYF.

The chain carries TRBV19 and TRBJ2-2; TRBD2 might be the D (6 bases). Germline values: CDR1 LNHDA, CDR2 SQIVND (reference sequence). The CDR3 length is 16 residues. Between the trimmed V and J ends, which lost 3 bases and 0 bases, there was a span of 11 bases. The CDR3 reads CASSMSSVANTGELFF. The DNA for the CDR3 is TGTGCCAGTAGTATGTCTAGCGTAGCGAACACCGGGGAGCTGTTTTTT.

The chain carries TRBV27 and TRBJ2-3; weak D call: TRBD1 (6 bases). This CDR3 contains 14 residues. V was clipped by 6 bases and J by 2 bases, with 12 bases between them. Germline CDR1 MNHEY, CDR2 SMNVEV (reference sequence). The CDR3 protein is CASSGQLHTDTQYF. CDR3 in DNA: TGTGCCAGCAGCGGACAGCTACACACAGATACGCAGTATTTT.

CDR3 sequence: CASSGTGNAYEQYF. In DNA, the CDR3 is TGTGCCAGCAGTGGGACAGGGAACGCCTACGAGCAGTACTTC. V and J are TRBV6-1 and TRBJ2-7, with 8 bases lining up with TRBD1. The CDR3 sequence is 14 residues long. CDR1 MNHNS and CDR2 SASEGT come from the germline V gene. V was clipped by 4 bases and J by 2 bases; unmatched bases: 4.

V and J are TRBV6-6 and TRBJ1-3, with unresolved D. Trimming left V 7 bases short and J 0 bases short, with 13 bases between. The CDR3 runs to 15 residues. CDR1 is MNHNY, CDR2 SVGAGI, per germline (reference sequence). The CDR3 loop is CASTSSSVSGNTIYF. CDR3 bases: TGTGCCAGCACTAGTAGCTCCGTCTCTGGAAACACCATATATTTT.

V is TRBV6-1 and J is TRBJ1-1; 8 bases fit TRBD1. Germline V gene data show CDR1 as MNHNS and CDR2 as SASEGT. V lost 5 bases, J lost 3 bases, and 11 bases stayed unmatched. CDR3 length: 16 amino acids. CDR3: CASSQGQGVGDTEAFF. The CDR3 coding sequence is TGTGCCAGCAGTCAAGGACAGGGTGTAGGCGACACTGAAGCTTTCTTT.

The table lists this clone with a count of one. The chain recombines TRBV5-6 with TRBJ1-5; 8 bases match TRBD1. This CDR3 has 17 residues. Germline loops: CDR1 SGHDT, CDR2 YYEEEE. The junction had 11 bases not matched to a gene; V was cut back by 5 bases and J by 1 base. The DNA of the CDR3 is TGTGCCAGCAGTGCAATCAGACAGGGGTCGAGCAATCAGCCCCAGCATTTT. This sequence encodes CASSAIRQGSSNQPQHF. The full variable domain, its missing parts supplied by reference TRBV5-6 and TRBJ1-5, is DAGVTQSPTHLIKTRGQQVTLRCSPKSGHDTVSWYQQALGQGPQFIFQYYEEEERQRGNFPDRFSGHQFPNYSSELNVNALLLGDSALYLCASSAIRQGSSNQPQHFGDGTRLSIL.

The genes are TRBV5-1 and TRBJ2-3; D is ambiguous. CDR3 size: 13 residues. The germline V gene encodes CDR1 SGHRS and CDR2 YFSETQ. V lost 1 base and J 1 base, leaving 4 bases between the germline ends. CDR3 bases: TGCGCCAGCAGCTTGAGCCGCACAGATACGCAGTATTTT. Its protein product is CASSLSRTDTQYF.

The chain links TRBV1 to TRBJ2-7; the table gives TRBD1 as D, unverified against the DNA. TRBV1 is assigned pseudogene status. This CDR3 region has 15 residues. The CDR3 DNA reads TGCACCAGCAGCCCACCGAGGACAGGACCCTACGAGCAGTACTTC. Translating it yields CTSSPPRTGPYEQYF.

This chain connects TRBV4-1 to TRBJ2-5; no clear D. Trimming removed 1 base at V and 5 bases at J, with 8 bases between. This CDR3 is built from 13 residues. Germline V gives CDR1 MGHRA, CDR2 YSYEKL. The CDR3 DNA follows: TGCGCCAGCAGCCAAGGAGAGGTCGAGACCCAGTACTTC. Protein: CASSQGEVETQYF.

The V call is TRBV4-2, the J call TRBJ2-2, with 12 bases lining up with TRBD2. V trimming: 6 bases; J trimming: 0 bases; junction bases outside the gene matches: 5. The CDR3 has 17 amino acids. Germline values: CDR1 LGHNA, CDR2 YNFKEQ. CDR3 protein: CASRGTSGRTNTGELFF. The CDR3 DNA reads TGTGCCAGCAGGGGGACTAGCGGGCGAACGAACACCGGGGAGCTGTTTTTT.

The chain has TRBV15 and TRBJ2-5; the D gene is possibly TRBD1 (6 bases). The CDR3 has 15 residues. The V end lost 0 bases, the J end lost 5 bases, and 13 bases lay between the germline ends. CDR1 is LNHNV and CDR2 is YYDKDF in the germline V gene (reference sequence). The CDR3 sequence is CATSRDRTQGETQYF. The DNA for the CDR3 is TGTGCCACCAGCAGAGATCGGACCCAGGGGGAGACCCAGTACTTC.

As DNA, the CDR3 is TGTGCCAGTAGTAACAGGGGGCATAAAGGGTACGAGCAGTACTTC. Its translation is CASSNRGHKGYEQYF. This chain connects TRBV19 to TRBJ2-7; TRBD1 agrees at 9 bases. The junction had 8 bases not matched to a gene; V was cut back by 4 bases and J by 4 bases. CDR3 length equals 15 residues. Germline V lookup: CDR1 LNHDA, CDR2 SQIVND (reference sequence).

This chain links TRBV7-2 with TRBJ2-3; 8 bases are shared with TRBD2. The V gene end was trimmed by 4 bases and the J gene end by 2 bases; junction bases not matched to a gene: 11. The CDR3 extends over 17 amino acids. Germline CDR1 SGHTA, CDR2 FQGNSA. The CDR3 nucleotides read TGTGCCAGCAGCTGGCTGGGGGAGCGGGAGATCACAGATACGCAGTATTTT. Translated, it gives CASSWLGEREITDTQYF.

The V call is TRBV25-1, the J call TRBJ1-1, with a weak D call TRBD1 (5 bases). Trimming took off 8 bases at V and 1 base at J, with 17 bases between the two ends. CDR3 size: 15 residues. Germline V gene data show CDR1 as MGHDK and CDR2 as SYGVNS. The CDR3 here is CASGGDFPGNTEAFF. For the CDR3, the DNA is TGTGCCAGCGGGGGGGACTTCCCGGGGAACACTGAAGCTTTCTTT.